This T cell receptor beta chain originates from a study of blood T cell repertoires in COVID-19. Study information: There were acute and convalescent COVID-19 samples, and they came from the United States, Italy and Spain.

Authors' methods: The authors estimated nucleated cell counts from reference gene primer amplification. Measured with immunoSEQ multiplex PCR; TCRdb has only the in-frame clones, and not every one. That table furnishes V, J and clone size, whereas the DNA furnished D and trimming. The sample holds under 350,000 clones, 85% to 90% seen once. The CDR3 runs 13 residues. V lost 8 bases, J lost 7 bases, and 12 bases lay in between. Per the germline V gene, CDR1 is SEHNR and CDR2 is FQNEAQ (reference sequence). Patients in Seattle were enrolled during active infection, then followed longitudinally. Sequences were obtained from peripheral blood. This clonotype originated in a woman aged 30 to 39 with COVID-19, enrolled during active disease. The chain recombines TRBV7-9 with TRBJ1-6, with D unclear. The CDR3 nucleotides are TGTGCCAGCGGAATAAGCGGGAATTCACCCCTCCACTTT. Protein sequence: CASGISGNSPLHF. Complete variable domain (other parts from reference TRBV7-9 and TRBJ1-6): DTGVSQNPRHKITKRGQNVTFRCDPISEHNRLYWYRQTLGQGPEFLTYFQNEAQLEKSRLLSDRFSAERPKGSFSTLEIQRTEQGDSAMYLCASGISGNSPLHFGNGTRLTVT.